This T cell receptor (beta chain) comes out of a study of T cell changes during pregnancy in multiple sclerosis. Profiling relied on immunoSEQ multiplex PCR, and the TCRdb table lists in-frame clones only, not all of them. The sample records about 52,000 clones, over 80% being singletons. The material sequenced was CD4+ T cells from peripheral blood mononuclear cells, taken in the third trimester of pregnancy. This receptor was taken from a female donor with multiple sclerosis, enrolled in a pregnancy study.

CDR3 DNA: TGTGCCAGCAGCTTGGTGAGGACGAACACCGGGGAGCTGTTTTTT. Amino acid sequence: CASSLVRTNTGELFF. The rearrangement links TRBV5-4 to TRBJ2-2; D is unresolved. Germline-derived CDR1 and CDR2 are SGHNT and YYREEE (reference sequence). V was clipped by 0 bases and J by 0 bases, with 6 bases between them. The CDR3 covers 15 residues.